The rows below give T cell receptor beta chains drawn from one sample of a study of beta chain features in type 1 diabetes. Measured with immunoSEQ multiplex PCR; TCRdb has only the in-frame clones, and not every one. The table includes 150,000 to 170,000 clones, about 8.1% detected once. What was sequenced was central memory CD4+ T cells from blood. These receptors originate from a man between 18 and 29 years old in good health. CDR3s leave out the opening cysteine and the closing phenylalanine or tryptophan.

>TRBV30|TRBJ2-2
AWSWTSDSGELF
>TRBV4-2|TRBJ1-5
ASSPTGTENQPQH
>TRBV5-1|TRBJ2-5
ASSRETVPETQY
>TRBV5-4|TRBJ2-3
ASSVGLADTQY
>TRBV30|TRBJ2-2
ACQGTGGTGELF
>TRBV7-2|TRBJ2-3
ASSPRDYRDRSTDTQY
>TRBV28|TRBJ1-6
ASTTPGGQHSPLH
>TRBV12-5|TRBJ2-1
ASGDFSEQF
>TRBV4-1|TRBJ2-1
ASSQEGTGSSEQF
>TRBV7-8|TRBJ2-3
ASSSGTSGYSTDTQY
>TRBV7-2|TRBJ2-3
ASSLDRGADTQY
>TRBV19|TRBJ2-1
ASSYSSGRMDEQF
>TRBV7-2|TRBJ2-7
ASSFGGSGLEQY
>TRBV15|TRBJ2-7
ATSRAGSYYEQY
>TRBV29-1|TRBJ1-4
SVGNPSRDEKLF
>TRBV30|TRBJ2-7
AWSMQAFSYEQY
>TRBV30|TRBJ1-5
AWSPSHNQPQH
>TRBV6-6|TRBJ2-2
ASSYSSRGAGELF
>TRBV6-6|TRBJ2-7
ASSYPRSGVYEQY
>TRBV28|TRBJ2-3
ASSGQGATDTQY
>TRBV7-2|TRBJ2-3
ASSLAGGSTDTQY
>TRBV7-3|TRBJ2-6
ASSLSGWGPGANVLT
>TRBV7-3|TRBJ2-1
ASSPRGSGGYNEQF
>TRBV7-3|TRBJ2-5
ASSSSGVQETQY
>TRBV7-9|TRBJ2-3
ASTSTDTQY
>TRBV4-1|TRBJ2-1
ASSTAQGAYNEQF
>TRBV14|TRBJ2-5
ASSQGLAGVWEQY
>TRBV19|TRBJ1-1
ASSTHSGNTEAF